This T cell receptor (beta chain) is drawn from a study of blood T cell repertoires in COVID-19. Study as a whole: The analysed material was cDNA or gDNA that came from T cells, B-cell-depleted T cells, or PBMCs.

The CDR3 runs to 16 residues. CDR1 SGHTA and CDR2 FQGNSA come from the germline V gene. With V trimmed by 5 bases and J by 0 bases, 4 bases remained unmatched. Assay: immunoSEQ multiplex PCR; the TCRdb copy retains only in-frame clones and omits some. This sample carries 55,000 to 75,000 clones, roughly 80% of them seen once, and the ten largest clones take approximately 20%. This chain joins TRBV7-2 and TRBJ2-4, with TRBD2 identical over 10 bases. Material for sequencing was peripheral blood. The sequence was obtained from a human donor in a cohort sampled during active COVID-19. The CDR3 DNA follows: TGTGCCAGCAGCACGACTAGCGGGCTAGCCAAAAACATTCAGTACTTC. Translation: CASSTTSGLAKNIQYF. Looking up the rest from reference TRBV7-2 and TRBJ2-4 gives the full variable domain: GAGVSQSPSNKVTEKGKDVELRCDPISGHTALYWYRQSLGQGLEFLIYFQGNSAPDKSGLPSDRFSAERTGGSVSTLTIQRTQQEDSAVYLCASSTTSGLAKNIQYFGAGTRLSVL.